This TCR beta chain was recorded in a study of cytomegalovirus exposure and HLA in healthy donors (dated by TCRdb to the late 2010s). In the study overall: According to a later analysis, the 120 or so validation repertoires were produced on the same platform as the roughly 720 repertoires of the first cohort. The study combined high-throughput TCR immunosequencing, statistical association of individual TCRs with disease status, and machine learning to predict cytomegalovirus infection status. Along with the roughly 610-subject first cohort, a separate validation cohort of more than 90 different subjects was used. The study aimed to test whether signatures of past pathogen exposure could be identified by cataloging public T cell receptors. Overall study results and their limits: Three of the identified cytomegalovirus-associated TCR beta chains were confirmed in vitro to be specific for cytomegalovirus antigens. All 120 or so repertoires were used to score co-occurrence in the validation cohort in a later analysis, because that analysis had no HLA typing for the cohort. It was suggested by the authors that the approach could potentially be generalized to other disease states and immunological phenotypes. Most TCR sequences were seen in very few donors, while some public TCRs were found in many individuals. In a later analysis, TCRs clustered in the first cohort were found to also tend to co-occur in the 120 validation repertoires, with about 94% of cluster scores above 0. Cytomegalovirus status was reported to be diagnosed by the classifier with high specificity and sensitivity in both the original and validation cohorts. A total of 150 or so TCR beta chains were listed by the study as associated with cytomegalovirus.

The donors were included in the validation cohort of over a hundred subjects, a group kept apart from the approximately 700-subject first cohort. This clone was seen just once. Its antigen is unknown. No much larger clonotype is one base removed from it; base qualities were not supplied. Library creation used the immunoSEQ multiplex PCR assay. For the original study's pipeline: To diagnose cytomegalovirus status from the catalog of TCR beta chain sequences, a statistical classification framework was built. In TCRdb, the immuneACCESS table is reduced to in-frame sequences with V and J assigned. These tables do not hold every clone; where another copy was compared, an unresolved V gene accounts for under half, and the others remain unexplained. Clonal size and the V and J genes are those of that table, whereas D and trimming came from the DNA. The sample table lists about 49,000 clones, about 90% of them with a count of one. The ten largest account for under 1.5% of the sample.

Looking up the germline V gene (reference sequence) yields CDR1 MNHEY and CDR2 SMNVEV. The CDR3 measures 16 amino acids from cysteine to phenylalanine. The retained sequence is limited to the CDR3, 48 bases, with the frame set at the first base. After removal of 5 bases from V and 1 base from J, the junction retains 3 bases not matched to a gene. This clonotype was sampled from a man aged 18 to 29 in good health and CMV-seronegative. The chain is assembled from TRBV27 and TRBJ2-3; a stretch of 13 junction bases matches TRBD2. The sequenced sample consisted of PBMCs. The nucleotides are TGTGCCAGCAGTCGCGGACTAGCGGGAGGCACAGATACGCAGTATTTT. It is translated as CASSRGLAGGTDTQYF.